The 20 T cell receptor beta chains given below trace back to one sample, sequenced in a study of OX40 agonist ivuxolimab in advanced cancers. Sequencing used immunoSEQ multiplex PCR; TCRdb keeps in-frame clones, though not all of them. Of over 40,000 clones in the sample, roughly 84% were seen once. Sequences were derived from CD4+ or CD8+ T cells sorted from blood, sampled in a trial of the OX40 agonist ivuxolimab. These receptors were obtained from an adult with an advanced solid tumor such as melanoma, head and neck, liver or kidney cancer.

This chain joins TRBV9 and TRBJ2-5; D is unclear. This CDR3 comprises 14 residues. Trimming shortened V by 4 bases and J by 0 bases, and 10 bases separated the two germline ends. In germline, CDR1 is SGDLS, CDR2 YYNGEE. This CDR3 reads CASSPRADQETQYF. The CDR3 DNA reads TGTGCCAGCAGCCCCCGGGCCGACCAAGAGACCCAGTACTTC.

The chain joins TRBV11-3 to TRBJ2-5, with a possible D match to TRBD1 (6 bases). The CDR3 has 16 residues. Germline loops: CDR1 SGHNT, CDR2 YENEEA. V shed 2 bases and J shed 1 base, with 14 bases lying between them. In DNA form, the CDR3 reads TGTGCCAGCAGCTTATTTCCCCAGGGGTCCCAAGAGACCCAGTACTTC. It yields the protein CASSLFPQGSQETQYF. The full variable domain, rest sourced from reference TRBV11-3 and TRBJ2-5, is EAGVVQSPRYKIIEKKQPVAFWCNPISGHNTLYWYLQNLGQGPELLIRYENEEAVDDSQLPKDRFSAERLKGVDSTLKIQPAELGDSAVYLCASSLFPQGSQETQYFGPGTRLLVL.

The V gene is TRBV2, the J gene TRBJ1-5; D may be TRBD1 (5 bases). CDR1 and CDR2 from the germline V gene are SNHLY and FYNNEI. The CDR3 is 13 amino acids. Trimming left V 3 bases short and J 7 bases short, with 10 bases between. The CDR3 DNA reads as TGTGCCAGCAGTGACGACAGCAGGCAGCCCCAGCATTTT. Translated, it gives CASSDDSRQPQHF. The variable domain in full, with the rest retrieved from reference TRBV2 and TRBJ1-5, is EPEVTQTPSHQVTQMGQEVILRCVPISNHLYFYWYRQILGQKVEFLVSFYNNEISEKSEIFDDQFSVERPDGSNFTLKIRSTKLEDSAMYFCASSDDSRQPQHFGDGTRLSIL.

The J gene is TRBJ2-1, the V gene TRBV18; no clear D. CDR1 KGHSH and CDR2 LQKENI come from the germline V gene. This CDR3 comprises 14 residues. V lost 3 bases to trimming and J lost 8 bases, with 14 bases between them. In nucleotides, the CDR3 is TGTGCCAGCTCACCGTCGACTCCTGGGCATGAGCAGTTCTTC. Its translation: CASSPSTPGHEQFF.

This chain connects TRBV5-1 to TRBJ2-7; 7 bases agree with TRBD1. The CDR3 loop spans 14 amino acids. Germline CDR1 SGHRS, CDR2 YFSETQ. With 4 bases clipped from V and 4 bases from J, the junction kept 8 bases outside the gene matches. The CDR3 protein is CASSRSGTEYEQYF. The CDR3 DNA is TGCGCCAGCAGCCGCTCCGGGACAGAGTACGAGCAGTACTTC.

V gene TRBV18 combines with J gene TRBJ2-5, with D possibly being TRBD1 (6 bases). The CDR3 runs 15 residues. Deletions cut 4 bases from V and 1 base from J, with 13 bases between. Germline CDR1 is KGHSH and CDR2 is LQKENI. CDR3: CASSRSRGGQETQYF. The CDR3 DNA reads TGTGCCAGCTCACGTAGCAGAGGGGGCCAAGAGACCCAGTACTTC. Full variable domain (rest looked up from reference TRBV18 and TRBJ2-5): NAGVMQNPRHLVRRRGQEARLRCSPMKGHSHVYWYRQLPEEGLKFMVYLQKENIIDESGMPKERFSAEFPKEGPSILRIQQVVRGDSAAYFCASSRSRGGQETQYFGPGTRLLVL.

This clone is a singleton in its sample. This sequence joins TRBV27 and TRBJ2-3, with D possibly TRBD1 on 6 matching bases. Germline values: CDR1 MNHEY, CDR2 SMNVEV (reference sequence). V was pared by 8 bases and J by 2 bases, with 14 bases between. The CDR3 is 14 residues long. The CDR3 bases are TGTGCCAGCGGACGTGGGGGCCCCACAGATACGCAGTATTTT. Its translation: CASGRGGPTDTQYF.

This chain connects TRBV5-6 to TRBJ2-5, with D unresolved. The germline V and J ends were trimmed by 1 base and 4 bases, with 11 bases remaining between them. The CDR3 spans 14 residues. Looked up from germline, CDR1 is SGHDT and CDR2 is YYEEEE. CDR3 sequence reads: CASSLLSPGETQYF. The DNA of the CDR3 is TGTGCCAGCAGCTTGCTCTCGCCAGGAGAGACCCAGTACTTC.

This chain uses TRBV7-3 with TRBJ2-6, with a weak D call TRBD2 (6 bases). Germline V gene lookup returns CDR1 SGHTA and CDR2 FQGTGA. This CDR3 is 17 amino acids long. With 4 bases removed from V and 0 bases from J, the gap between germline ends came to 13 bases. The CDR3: CASSSGTPSSGANVLTF. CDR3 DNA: TGTGCCAGCAGCTCGGGGACTCCTAGCTCTGGGGCCAACGTCCTGACTTTC.

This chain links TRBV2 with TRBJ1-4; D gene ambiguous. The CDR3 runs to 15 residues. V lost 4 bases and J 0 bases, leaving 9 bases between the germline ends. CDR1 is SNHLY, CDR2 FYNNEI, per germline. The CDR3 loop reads CASSAQQTTNEKLFF. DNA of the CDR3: TGTGCCAGCAGTGCTCAACAGACAACTAATGAAAAACTGTTTTTT.

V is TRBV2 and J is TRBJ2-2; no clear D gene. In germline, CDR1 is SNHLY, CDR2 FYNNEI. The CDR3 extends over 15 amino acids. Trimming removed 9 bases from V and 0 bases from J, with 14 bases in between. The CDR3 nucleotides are TGTGCCAGTACCCCCACGACAACGAACACCGGGGAGCTGTTTTTT. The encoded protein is CASTPTTTNTGELFF.

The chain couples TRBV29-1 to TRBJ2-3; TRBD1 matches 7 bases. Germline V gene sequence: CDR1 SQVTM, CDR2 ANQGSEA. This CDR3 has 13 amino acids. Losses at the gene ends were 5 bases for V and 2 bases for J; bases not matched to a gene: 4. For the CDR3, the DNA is TGCAGCGTTCCGACAGGGTTCACAGATACGCAGTATTTT. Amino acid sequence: CSVPTGFTDTQYF.

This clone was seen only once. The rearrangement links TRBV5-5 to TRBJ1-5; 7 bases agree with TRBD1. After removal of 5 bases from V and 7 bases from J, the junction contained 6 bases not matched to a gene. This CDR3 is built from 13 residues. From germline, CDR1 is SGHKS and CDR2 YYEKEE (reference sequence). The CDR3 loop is CASSEQGTQPQHF. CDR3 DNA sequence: TGTGCCAGCAGTGAACAGGGGACGCAGCCCCAGCATTTT.

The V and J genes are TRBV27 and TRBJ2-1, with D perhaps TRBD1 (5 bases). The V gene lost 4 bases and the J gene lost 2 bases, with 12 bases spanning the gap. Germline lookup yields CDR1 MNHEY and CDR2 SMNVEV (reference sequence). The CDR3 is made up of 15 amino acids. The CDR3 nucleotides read TGTGCCAGCAGTTCGCAGGGTAGTCCCTACAATGAGCAGTTCTTC. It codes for CASSSQGSPYNEQFF.

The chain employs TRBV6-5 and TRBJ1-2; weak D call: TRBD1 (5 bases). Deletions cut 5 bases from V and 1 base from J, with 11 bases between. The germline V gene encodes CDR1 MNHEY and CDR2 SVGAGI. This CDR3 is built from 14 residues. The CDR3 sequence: CASSTGGINYGYTF. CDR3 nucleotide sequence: TGTGCCAGCAGTACTGGGGGAATTAACTATGGCTACACCTTC.

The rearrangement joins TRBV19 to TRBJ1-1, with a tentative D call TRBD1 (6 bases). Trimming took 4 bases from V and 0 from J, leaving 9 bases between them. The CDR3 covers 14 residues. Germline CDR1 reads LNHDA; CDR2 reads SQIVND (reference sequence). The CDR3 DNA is TGTGCCAGTAGTACCCAGGGGATGAACACTGAAGCTTTCTTT. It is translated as CASSTQGMNTEAFF.

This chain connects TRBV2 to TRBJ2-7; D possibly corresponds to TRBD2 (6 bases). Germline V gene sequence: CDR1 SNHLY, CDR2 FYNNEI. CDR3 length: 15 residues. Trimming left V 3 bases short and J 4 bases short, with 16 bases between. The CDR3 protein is CASSDETSREYEQYF. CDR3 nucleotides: TGTGCCAGCAGTGATGAAACTAGCAGGGAATACGAGCAGTACTTC.

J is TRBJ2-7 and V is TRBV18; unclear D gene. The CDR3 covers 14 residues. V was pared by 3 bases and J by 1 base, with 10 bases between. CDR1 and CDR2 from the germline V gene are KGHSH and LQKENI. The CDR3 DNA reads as TGTGCCAGCTCACCTTCGGATACGTCCTACGAGCAGTACTTC. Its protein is CASSPSDTSYEQYF.

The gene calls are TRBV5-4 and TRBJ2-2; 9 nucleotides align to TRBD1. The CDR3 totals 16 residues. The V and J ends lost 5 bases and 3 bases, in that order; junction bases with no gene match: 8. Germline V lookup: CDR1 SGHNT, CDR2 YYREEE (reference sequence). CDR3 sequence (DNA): TGTGCCAGCAGACTGACACGGACAGGGGACACCGGGGAGCTGTTTTTT. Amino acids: CASRLTRTGDTGELFF.

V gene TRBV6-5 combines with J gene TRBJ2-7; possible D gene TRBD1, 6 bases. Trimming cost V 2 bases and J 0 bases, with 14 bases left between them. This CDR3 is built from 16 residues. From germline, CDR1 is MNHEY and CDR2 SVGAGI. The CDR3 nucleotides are TGTGCCAGCAGTTACGCCATGGGGGCGAGCTCCTACGAGCAGTACTTC. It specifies CASSYAMGASSYEQYF.